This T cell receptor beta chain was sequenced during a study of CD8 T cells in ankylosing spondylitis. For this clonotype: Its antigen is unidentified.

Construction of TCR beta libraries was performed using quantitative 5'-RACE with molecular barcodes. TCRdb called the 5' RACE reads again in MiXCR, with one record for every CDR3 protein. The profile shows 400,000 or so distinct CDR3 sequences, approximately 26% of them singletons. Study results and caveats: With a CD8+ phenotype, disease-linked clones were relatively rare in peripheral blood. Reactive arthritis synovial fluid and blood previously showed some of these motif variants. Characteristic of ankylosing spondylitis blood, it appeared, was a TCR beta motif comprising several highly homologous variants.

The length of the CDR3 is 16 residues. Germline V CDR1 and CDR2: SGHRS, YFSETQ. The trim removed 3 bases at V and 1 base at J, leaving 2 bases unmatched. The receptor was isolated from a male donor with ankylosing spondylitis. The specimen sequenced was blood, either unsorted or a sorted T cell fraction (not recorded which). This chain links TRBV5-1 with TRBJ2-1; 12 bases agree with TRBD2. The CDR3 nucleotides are TGCGCCAGCAGCTACGGACTAGCGGGGTCCTACAATGAGCAGTTCTTC. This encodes CASSYGLAGSYNEQFF. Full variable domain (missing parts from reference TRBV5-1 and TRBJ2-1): KAGVTQTPRYLIKTRGQQVTLSCSPISGHRSVSWYQQTPGQGLQFLFEYFSETQRNKGNFPGRFSGRQFSNSRSEMNVSTLELGDSALYLCASSYGLAGSYNEQFFGPGTRLTVL.